This note documents a single T cell receptor beta chain sequence. Its target is not known. V was shortened by 8 bases and J by 2 bases, with 22 bases between the two germline ends. Germline CDR1 MNHEY, CDR2 SMNVEV (reference sequence). This CDR3 comprises 17 residues. CD45RO-negative cells were positively selected for CCR7, leaving out terminally differentiated effector memory CD45RA+ cells. Researchers divided each subset's genomic DNA evenly across several immunoSEQ plates. Source study methods: In the immunoSEQ data, sequences were junction-only and lacked quality scores, so filtering differed. TCRdb's table, derived via immunoSEQ multiplex PCR, lists solely in-frame clones and lacks some. V and J calls plus clone size are reproduced from that table; the DNA served to infer D and trimming. The sample lists some 630,000 clones, around 96% seen once, with about 0.12% in the top ten. This sample was included in a study of shared clonotypes between healthy human individuals.

General study results and limits: Naive CD4 clonotype sharing across several donors was 4% to 5%.

The genes are TRBV27 and TRBJ1-5; D gene ambiguous. The sample consisted of naive CD8+ T cells sorted from blood. This clonotype was sampled from a woman aged 30 to 39 in good health. The CDR3 DNA is TGTGCCAGCGCGGAGTCGGGTCCCCCTCTGGGCAATCAGCCCCAGCATTTT. Translation: CASAESGPPLGNQPQHF.